What follows are 32 T cell receptor beta chains derived from one specimen sequenced in a study of T cell changes during pregnancy in multiple sclerosis. Measured with immunoSEQ multiplex PCR; TCRdb has only the in-frame clones, and not every one. The table includes 65,000 to 95,000 clones, approximately 95% detected once. Sequencing used peripheral blood, obtained in the second trimester of pregnancy. The receptors shown here come from a female donor in good health, enrolled as a control in a pregnancy study.

J is TRBJ1-2 and V is TRBV2; maybe TRBD1 (6 bases). The CDR3 is 13 residues long. Trimming pared 7 bases from V and 3 bases from J, leaving 12 bases between. CDR1 is SNHLY and CDR2 is FYNNEI in the germline V gene. CDR3 coding DNA: TGTGCCAGCACGAGGGGGTCTTACTATGGCTACACCTTC. Its translation is CASTRGSYYGYTF.

The count of this clone is one. J is TRBJ1-2 and V is TRBV6-1, with TRBD1 identical over 8 bases. This CDR3 has 16 amino acids. Germline CDR1 MNHNS, CDR2 SASEGT. V gave up 3 bases and J gave up 1 base; unmatched junction bases: 7. CDR3 sequence reads: CASSELGTGDNYGYTF. CDR3 coding DNA: TGTGCCAGCAGTGAGTTAGGGACAGGAGATAACTATGGCTACACCTTC.

The V gene is TRBV4-1, the J gene TRBJ2-7; perhaps TRBD2 as D (5 bases). V gave up 4 bases and J gave up 2 bases, with 12 bases separating them. CDR1 is MGHRA, CDR2 YSYEKL, per germline. The CDR3 spans 14 residues. CDR3 sequence (DNA): TGCGCCAGCAGCCCTCAAAGCGGAGCCTACGAGCAGTACTTC. Encoded protein: CASSPQSGAYEQYF.

V is TRBV5-1 and J is TRBJ2-2, with TRBD2 identical over 9 bases. Losses at the gene ends were 2 bases for V and 1 base for J; bases not matched to a gene: 6. This CDR3 is 17 amino acids long. Germline CDR1 SGHRS, CDR2 YFSETQ. The CDR3 here is CASSFETSGGNTGELFF. The CDR3 region has the DNA TGCGCCAGCAGCTTCGAGACTAGCGGAGGGAACACCGGGGAGCTGTTTTTT.

The chain links TRBV6-5 to TRBJ2-1; 7 bases match TRBD2. After removal of 2 bases from V and 1 base from J, the junction contained 5 bases not matched to a gene. The CDR3 loop spans 16 amino acids. The germline CDR1 and CDR2 sequences are MNHEY and SVGAGI. CDR3 loop: CASSYEAGVSYNEQFF. DNA of the CDR3: TGTGCCAGCAGTTACGAGGCGGGGGTTTCCTACAATGAGCAGTTCTTC.

This clone was found once. This rearrangement joins TRBV28 to TRBJ1-3; the match to TRBD1 covers 7 bases. J was trimmed by 6 bases and V by 6 bases; bases with no gene match: 11. The germline V gene encodes CDR1 MDHEN and CDR2 SYDVKM. The CDR3 has 15 amino acids. The CDR3 DNA is TGTGCCAGCAGGGACAGGAGGGCCAGGTCAAACACCATATATTTT. As protein: CASRDRRARSNTIYF.

CDR3 in DNA: TGTGCCAGTAGTGCCGAGACAGGTGGAGAGGCCATATATTTT. It specifies CASSAETGGEAIYF. The chain links TRBV19 to TRBJ1-3; D might be TRBD1 (6 bases). This CDR3 is built from 14 residues. The germline V and J ends were trimmed by 5 bases and 11 bases, with 19 bases remaining between them. Germline CDR1 LNHDA, CDR2 SQIVND (reference sequence). Full variable domain (remainder filled in from reference TRBV19 and TRBJ1-3): DGGITQSPKYLFRKEGQNVTLSCEQNLNHDAMYWYRQDPGQGLRLIYYSQIVNDFQKGDIAEGYSVSREKKESFPLTVTSAQKNPTAFYLCASSAETGGEAIYFGEGSWLTVV.

The chain couples TRBV5-1 to TRBJ2-7, with TRBD1 identical over 9 bases. With 3 bases clipped from V and 2 bases from J, the junction kept 18 bases outside the gene matches. Germline V gene data show CDR1 as SGHRS and CDR2 as YFSETQ. The CDR3 runs to 19 residues. The CDR3 nucleotides are TGCGCCAGCAGCTCGCACTCATTAAAAGGGACAGGGATGCCCTACGAGCAGTACTTC. This codes for CASSSHSLKGTGMPYEQYF.

The chain has TRBV6-6 and TRBJ2-7; a possible D gene is TRBD1 (6 bases). Germline V lookup: CDR1 MNHNY, CDR2 SVGAGI (reference sequence). Trimming left V 7 bases short and J 0 bases short, with 16 bases between. The CDR3 sequence is 15 residues long. The CDR3 region is CASTEWGQVSYEQYF. The CDR3 coding sequence is TGTGCCAGCACCGAGTGGGGACAAGTCTCCTACGAGCAGTACTTC.

The rearrangement uses TRBV27 and TRBJ2-7; possible D gene TRBD1, 5 bases. V was clipped by 5 bases and J by 3 bases, with 11 bases between them. Germline loops: CDR1 MNHEY, CDR2 SMNVEV (reference sequence). CDR3 length: 13 amino acids. The CDR3 loop is CASSHRNSYEQYF. The CDR3 coding sequence is TGTGCCAGCAGTCACAGGAACAGCTACGAGCAGTACTTC.

This chain connects TRBV5-6 to TRBJ1-5; TRBD1 aligns across 7 bases. V was pared by 4 bases and J by 0 bases, with 4 bases of the junction left unmatched. The length of the CDR3 is 15 residues. CDR1 and CDR2 (germline): SGHDT, YYEEEE. The CDR3 reads CASSKGQFSNQPQHF. CDR3 DNA sequence: TGTGCCAGCAGCAAGGGACAGTTTAGCAATCAGCCCCAGCATTTT.

CDR3 residues: CASSEATGSYDTIYF. The CDR3 bases are TGTGCCAGCAGTGAAGCTACAGGGTCTTACGACACCATATATTTT. The rearrangement links TRBV6-1 to TRBJ1-3, with D possibly being TRBD1 (6 bases). CDR1 and CDR2 from the germline V gene are MNHNS and SASEGT. The CDR3 length is 15 residues. The V end lost 0 bases, the J end lost 8 bases, and 14 bases lay between the germline ends.

V gene TRBV12-5 combines with J gene TRBJ1-2, with TRBD1 identical over 10 bases. This CDR3 contains 15 residues. In germline, CDR1 is LGHNT, CDR2 FRNRAP. V was pared by 6 bases and J by 0 bases, with 4 bases of the junction left unmatched. The chain's CDR3 is CASGLGQGANYGYTF. The DNA of the CDR3 is TGTGCTAGTGGCCTCGGACAGGGGGCTAACTATGGCTACACCTTC.

The V call is TRBV10-3, the J call TRBJ2-2, with 13 bases lining up with TRBD2. Germline V gene lookup returns CDR1 ENHRY and CDR2 SYGVKD. V gave up 6 bases and J gave up 2 bases; unmatched junction bases: 3. The CDR3 runs to 16 residues. The CDR3 sequence: CAISRTSGRNTGELFF. CDR3 bases: TGTGCCATCAGCAGGACTAGCGGGAGAAACACCGGGGAGCTGTTTTTT.

The chain recombines TRBV9 with TRBJ2-1, with 8 bases aligning to TRBD2. The CDR3 totals 15 residues. V was pared by 0 bases and J by 3 bases, with 2 bases of the junction left unmatched. Per germline, CDR1 SGDLS and CDR2 YYNGEE. The CDR3 reads CASSVESGSYNEQFF. DNA for the CDR3: TGTGCCAGCAGCGTAGAGAGCGGGAGCTACAATGAGCAGTTCTTC.

The chain couples TRBV5-1 to TRBJ2-7, with TRBD1 identical over 11 bases. The J segment lost 5 bases and the V segment lost 2 bases, leaving 6 bases of the junction unmatched. The CDR3 sequence is 15 residues long. Germline loops: CDR1 SGHRS, CDR2 YFSETQ. The CDR3 DNA is TGCGCCAGCAGCTTCAGGGACAGGGGGAACGACGAGCAGTACTTC. Translation: CASSFRDRGNDEQYF.

The rearrangement links TRBV5-1 to TRBJ2-3, with TRBD2 identical over 7 bases. CDR1 and CDR2 (germline): SGHRS, YFSETQ. The CDR3 runs to 17 residues. J gave up 0 bases and V 3 bases, and 10 bases lay outside the gene matches. The CDR3 sequence is CASSSYPPGLSTDTQYF. CDR3 DNA: TGCGCCAGCAGCTCCTACCCCCCGGGACTAAGCACAGATACGCAGTATTTT.

The chain combines TRBV11-1 with TRBJ1-1, with TRBD1 matching over 7 bases. The germline CDR1 and CDR2 sequences are SGHAT and FQDESV (reference sequence). The CDR3 is 15 residues long. V trimming: 0 bases; J trimming: 1 base; junction bases outside the gene matches: 2. The CDR3 sequence is CASSLAGQSNTEAFF. As DNA, the CDR3 is TGTGCCAGCAGCTTAGCGGGACAGTCGAACACTGAAGCTTTCTTT. Supplemented by reference TRBV11-1 and TRBJ1-1, the full variable domain reads EAEVAQSPRYKITEKSQAVAFWCDPISGHATLYWYRQILGQGPELLVQFQDESVVDDSQLPKDRFSAERLKGVDSTLKIQPAELGDSAMYLCASSLAGQSNTEAFFGQGTRLTVV.

This clone came up once. The rearrangement uses TRBV5-1 and TRBJ2-7, with 9 bases identical to TRBD1. The CDR3 consists of 15 residues. Germline CDR1 is SGHRS and CDR2 is YFSETQ. After removal of 4 bases from V and 0 bases from J, the junction contained 5 bases not matched to a gene. The CDR3 region has the DNA TGCGCCAGCAGCGCCGGGACAGGGAGCTCCTACGAGCAGTACTTC. Its translation is CASSAGTGSSYEQYF.

The V gene is TRBV19, the J gene TRBJ2-1, with D possibly TRBD2 on 6 matching bases. Looked up from germline, CDR1 is LNHDA and CDR2 is SQIVND (reference sequence). This CDR3 has 15 residues. Trimming removed 1 base at V and 4 bases at J, with 11 bases between. The CDR3 region has the DNA TGTGCCAGTAGTATAGTAGCGGAGGTTTACAATGAGCAGTTCTTC. Translated, it gives CASSIVAEVYNEQFF.

The J gene is TRBJ2-1, the V gene TRBV7-9; 9 bases align to TRBD1. The CDR3 has 16 amino acids. The J segment lost 6 bases and the V segment lost 4 bases, leaving 10 bases of the junction unmatched. Germline V lookup: CDR1 SEHNR, CDR2 FQNEAQ (reference sequence). The CDR3 DNA sequence: TGTGCCAGCAGCTACCTGACAGGGGGGACCGGCAATGAGCAGTTCTTC. Protein sequence: CASSYLTGGTGNEQFF.

This chain uses TRBV4-1 with TRBJ2-7, with D unresolved. Germline V gives CDR1 MGHRA, CDR2 YSYEKL. V was pared by 1 base and J by 4 bases, with 11 bases between. The CDR3 is 14 residues long. Here the CDR3 DNA reads TGCGCCAGCAGCCAAGGTCTTAGTAATTACGAGCAGTACTTC. This sequence encodes CASSQGLSNYEQYF.

The rearrangement links TRBV7-2 to TRBJ1-2, with D perhaps matching TRBD1 (6 bases). V was shortened by 5 bases and J by 4 bases, with 14 bases between the two germline ends. CDR3 length: 14 residues. Germline CDR1 is SGHTA and CDR2 is FQGNSA. CDR3 nucleotide sequence: TGTGCCAGCAGCCTGTCACAGGGCGGCTATGGCTACACCTTC. This translates into CASSLSQGGYGYTF. Looking up the rest from reference TRBV7-2 and TRBJ1-2 gives the full variable domain: GAGVSQSPSNKVTEKGKDVELRCDPISGHTALYWYRQSLGQGLEFLIYFQGNSAPDKSGLPSDRFSAERTGGSVSTLTIQRTQQEDSAVYLCASSLSQGGYGYTFGSGTRLTVV.

The CDR3 spells CASSVGYRGRDSPLHF. The CDR3 bases are TGCGCCAGCAGCGTGGGATACAGGGGGAGGGATTCACCCCTCCACTTT. The rearrangement links TRBV5-1 to TRBJ1-6; 8 nucleotides match TRBD1. This CDR3 is 16 amino acids long. V was pared by 4 bases and J by 8 bases, with 11 bases of the junction left unmatched. Per the germline V gene, CDR1 is SGHRS and CDR2 is YFSETQ.

This clone was seen just once. This rearrangement joins TRBV6-5 to TRBJ2-7; 9 bases agree with TRBD1. Trimming at V came to 2 bases and at J to 2 bases, leaving 4 bases not matched to a gene. CDR3 size: 15 residues. The germline V gene encodes CDR1 MNHEY and CDR2 SVGAGI. The CDR3 loop is CASSYGTGSAYEQYF. In DNA form, the CDR3 reads TGTGCCAGCAGTTACGGGACAGGGTCGGCCTACGAGCAGTACTTC.

The chain employs TRBV30 and TRBJ1-2; 11 positions agree with TRBD1. This CDR3 is built from 14 residues. Germline CDR1 and CDR2: GTSNPN and SVGIG (reference sequence). V lost 2 bases to trimming and J lost 5 bases; unmatched junction nucleotides: 4. The CDR3 is CAWSPGTGGYGYTF. The CDR3 nucleotides read TGTGCCTGGAGTCCCGGGACAGGGGGATATGGCTACACCTTC.

J is TRBJ1-2 and V is TRBV10-3, with D perhaps TRBD1 (5 bases). The V end was cut by 10 bases, the J end by 4 bases, with 19 bases between. The CDR3 is made up of 14 amino acids. The germline V gene encodes CDR1 ENHRY and CDR2 SYGVKD. Here the CDR3 reads CATIPQQAPYGYTF. The CDR3 bases are TGTGCCACCATCCCTCAACAGGCGCCCTATGGCTACACCTTC.

The chain combines TRBV18 with TRBJ2-7, with a possible D match to TRBD1 (6 bases). From germline, CDR1 is KGHSH and CDR2 LQKENI. This CDR3 has 14 amino acids. Trimming took off 4 bases at V and 2 bases at J, with 12 bases between the two ends. CDR3 region: CASSRNDRTYEQYF. DNA for the CDR3: TGTGCCAGCTCACGGAACGACAGGACCTACGAGCAGTACTTC.

The genes are TRBV19 and TRBJ1-5, with D possibly TRBD1 on 5 matching bases. The CDR3 covers 13 residues. From germline, CDR1 is LNHDA and CDR2 SQIVND (reference sequence). Trimming pared 7 bases from V and 5 bases from J, leaving 12 bases between. The DNA for the CDR3 is TGTGCCAGTACGATACAGGATTATCAGCCCCAGCATTTT. Residues: CASTIQDYQPQHF.

The rearrangement links TRBV11-2 to TRBJ2-7; D gene uncertain. The CDR3 runs to 15 residues. V was clipped by 5 bases and J by 2 bases, with 16 bases between them. In germline, CDR1 is SGHAT, CDR2 FQNNGV. Here the CDR3 DNA reads TGTGCCAGCAGCCCCTTCCATAGACTTGCCTACGAGCAGTACTTC. This sequence encodes CASSPFHRLAYEQYF.

The V call is TRBV19, the J call TRBJ1-5; D ambiguous. Germline loops: CDR1 LNHDA, CDR2 SQIVND (reference sequence). The CDR3 length is 14 residues. Trimming removed 7 bases from V and 3 bases from J, with 13 bases in between. CDR3 protein: CASNPGRVNQPQHF. The CDR3 region has the DNA TGTGCCAGTAACCCGGGGAGGGTCAATCAGCCCCAGCATTTT. The complete variable domain, with remaining parts taken from reference TRBV19 and TRBJ1-5, reads DGGITQSPKYLFRKEGQNVTLSCEQNLNHDAMYWYRQDPGQGLRLIYYSQIVNDFQKGDIAEGYSVSREKKESFPLTVTSAQKNPTAFYLCASNPGRVNQPQHFGDGTRLSIL.

The chain links TRBV10-3 to TRBJ2-7; 7 bases match TRBD2. The CDR3 runs to 15 residues. Germline CDR1 and CDR2: ENHRY and SYGVKD. J lost 3 bases, V lost 1 base, and 6 bases had no gene match. Written as DNA, the CDR3 is TGTGCCATCAGTGAGTATGGTCTAGCGGACTACGAGCAGTACTTC. It encodes CAISEYGLADYEQYF.